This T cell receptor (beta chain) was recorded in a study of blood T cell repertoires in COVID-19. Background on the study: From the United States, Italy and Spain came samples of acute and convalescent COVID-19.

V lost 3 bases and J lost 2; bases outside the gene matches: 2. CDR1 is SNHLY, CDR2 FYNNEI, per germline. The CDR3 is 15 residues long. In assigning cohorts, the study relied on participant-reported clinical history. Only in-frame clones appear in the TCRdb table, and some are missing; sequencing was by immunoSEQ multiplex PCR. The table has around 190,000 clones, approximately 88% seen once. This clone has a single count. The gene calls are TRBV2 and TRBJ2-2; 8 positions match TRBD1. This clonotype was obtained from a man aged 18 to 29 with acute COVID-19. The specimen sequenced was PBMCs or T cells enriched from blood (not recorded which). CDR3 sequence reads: CASSDGQGNTGELFF. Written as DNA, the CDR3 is TGTGCCAGCAGTGACGGACAGGGAAACACCGGGGAGCTGTTTTTT.